A selection of T cell receptor beta chains follows, all from one sample in a study of post-analysis software for immune sequencing data. TCRdb processed the PCR reads anew with MiXCR; each CDR3 protein has one entry. In the table there are about 400,000 distinct CDR3 sequences, around 33% of which are singletons. The specimen sequenced was blood. The receptors come from a girl under 18 with multiple sclerosis. The CDR3 runs from the conserved cysteine through the conserved F or W. The D gene is left open where the match is weak. Size tells how often a clone was seen (once, few, many) or the class of an expanded clone, and some rows leave it out.

D	length	V	J	size	DNA	CDR3
TRBD2	18	TRBV7-8	TRBJ2-1	NA	TGTGCCAGCAGCCAATACAGACTAGCGGGGAAGTCGGGGGATGAGCAGTTCTTC	CASSQYRLAGKSGDEQFF
TRBD1	12	TRBV29-1	TRBJ1-2	NA	TGCAGTTGTCTAGGGGGCTACTATGGCTACACCTTC	CSCLGGYYGYTF
TRBD2	13	TRBV30	TRBJ2-7	NA	TGTGCCTGGAGTCGGGGGGGCTCCTACGAGCAGTACTTC	CAWSRGGSYEQYF
NA	15	TRBV5-5	TRBJ2-1	NA	TGTGCCAGCAGCTTCGGACGGCCTTCTCGCAATGAGCAGTTCTTC	CASSFGRPSRNEQFF
NA	14	TRBV5-1	TRBJ2-1	NA	TGCGCCAGCCGCCTGGAGAGCTCCTACAATGAGCAGTTCTTC	CASRLESSYNEQFF
NA	15	TRBV20-1	TRBJ2-3	NA	TGCAGTGCTAGAGATTCGGGGTTAGGGGCAGATACGCAGTATTTT	CSARDSGLGADTQYF
TRBD2	16	TRBV4-2	TRBJ2-1	NA	TGTGCCAGCAGCCAAGGAGAGCGGGGGGCCAACAATGAGCAGTTCTTC	CASSQGERGANNEQFF
NA	12	TRBV2	TRBJ2-7	NA	TGTACCAGCAAAAAGGACCCGGGCGAGCAGTACTTC	CTSKKDPGEQYF
NA	15	TRBV7-9	TRBJ1-2	once	TGTGCCAGCAGCCTAAGGGCAGGGGAGGACTATGGCTACACCTTC	CASSLRAGEDYGYTF
NA	16	TRBV7-2	TRBJ1-1	NA	TGTGCCAGCAGCTTAGACCTGGGCAGGGCGAACACTGAAGCTTTCTTT	CASSLDLGRANTEAFF
TRBD2	15	TRBV7-3	TRBJ2-3	few	TGTGCCAGCAGCCCGACTAGCGGGGGAACAGATACGCAGTATTTT	CASSPTSGGTDTQYF
NA	13	TRBV19	TRBJ1-1	few	TGTGCCAGTTCGAGGGAATTGGAAACTGAAGCTTTCTTT	CASSRELETEAFF
NA	15	TRBV12-3/TRBV12-4	TRBJ2-5	NA	TGTGCCAGCAGTTTGGAGGGGGTGGGACAAGAGACCCAGTACTTC	CASSLEGVGQETQYF
TRBD2	15	TRBV29-1	TRBJ2-3	few	TGCAGCGTTGAAGGGCGGGGGGGCATTATAGATACGCAGTATTTT	CSVEGRGGIIDTQYF
NA	13	TRBV12-3/TRBV12-4	TRBJ2-7	few	TGTGCCAGCAGAAGGACAGCTGCCTACGAGCAGTACTTC	CASRRTAAYEQYF
NA	14	TRBV12-3/TRBV12-4	TRBJ1-5	few	TGTGCCAGCAGTGATACGGGTAGCAATCAGCCCCAGCATTTT	CASSDTGSNQPQHF
NA	14	TRBV6-5	TRBJ2-3	few	TGTGCCAGCAACAGGGCTCTGAGTACAGATACGCAGTATTTT	CASNRALSTDTQYF
NA	16	TRBV9	TRBJ1-2	few	TGTGCCAGCTCGCGAGGTTCCTTCCCCAGTCACTATGGCTACACCTTC	CASSRGSFPSHYGYTF